Below, 14 T cell receptor beta chains from the same sample are listed, as sequenced in a study of blood T cell repertoires in COVID-19. Some clones are missing from TCRdb's copy, which holds only in-frame ones; the method was immunoSEQ multiplex PCR. Found here are about 68,000 clones, 84% of them singletons; the top ten hold around 8%. Sequenced: peripheral blood. The receptors derive from a man aged 50-59 years with active COVID-19.

The V gene is TRBV27, the J gene TRBJ2-7; 7 positions agree with TRBD2. Germline CDR1 MNHEY, CDR2 SMNVEV (reference sequence). This CDR3 contains 17 residues. The ends lost 5 bases at V and 6 bases at J; junction bases unmatched: 19. This CDR3 is CASSARGPGLVLSEQYF. The CDR3 region has the DNA TGTGCCAGCAGTGCCAGAGGGCCAGGACTAGTTCTGTCCGAGCAGTACTTC.

This chain joins TRBV27 and TRBJ2-7; tentatively, D is TRBD1 (6 bases). Germline V gene lookup returns CDR1 MNHEY and CDR2 SMNVEV (reference sequence). The ends were cut back, 5 bases at V and 3 bases at J, with 14 bases in the middle. The CDR3 sequence is 14 residues long. The DNA for the CDR3 is TGTGCCAGCAGTCCCGGGACAAGGTTCTACGAGCAGTACTTC. It codes for CASSPGTRFYEQYF.

This clone was found once. The V gene is TRBV13, the J gene TRBJ2-3, with 9 nucleotides matching TRBD1. The V gene end was trimmed by 4 bases and the J gene end by 6 bases; junction bases not matched to a gene: 8. The CDR3 has 15 residues. Looked up from germline, CDR1 is PRHDT and CDR2 is FYEKMQ (reference sequence). The CDR3 reads CASSSTGGKGDTQYF. The CDR3 bases are TGTGCCAGCAGCTCGACAGGGGGAAAAGGCGATACGCAGTATTTT.

The chain combines TRBV6-5 with TRBJ1-5, with 11 bases aligning to TRBD1. There are 14 residues in the CDR3. In germline, CDR1 is MNHEY, CDR2 SVGAGI. The J segment lost 6 bases and the V segment lost 9 bases, leaving 7 bases of the junction unmatched. CDR3 nucleotides: TGTGCCAGTATAAGGACAGGGGGCTCTCAGCCCCAGCATTTT. Protein: CASIRTGGSQPQHF.

The chain uses TRBV6-1 and TRBJ1-2, with TRBD1 as a possible D gene (6 bases). Trimming cost V 2 bases and J 1 base, with 17 bases left between them. The CDR3 covers 17 residues. The germline CDR1 and CDR2 sequences are MNHNS and SASEGT. The CDR3 sequence is CASSERDRPPLNYGYTF. In DNA, the CDR3 is TGTGCCAGCAGTGAACGCGACAGGCCGCCCCTTAACTATGGCTACACCTTC.

This chain joins TRBV5-1 and TRBJ2-3; TRBD2 matches 8 bases. Trimming removed 4 bases from V and 3 bases from J; junction bases left unmatched: 7. CDR3 length: 15 residues. Germline assignment: CDR1 SGHRS and CDR2 YFSETQ. CDR3 DNA sequence: TGCGCCAGCAGCCCGGGCGGCGGGGGGACAGATACGCAGTATTTT. It translates to CASSPGGGGTDTQYF.

The chain uses TRBV7-2 and TRBJ1-1; TRBD1 matches at 7 bases. The V gene end was trimmed by 5 bases and the J gene end by 6 bases; junction bases not matched to a gene: 12. The CDR3 sequence is 15 residues long. Germline V lookup: CDR1 SGHTA, CDR2 FQGNSA. CDR3 DNA sequence: TGTGCCAGCAGCCTAGGGACAGCCTCGTGGGCTGAAGCTTTCTTT. This translates into CASSLGTASWAEAFF.

This chain uses TRBV15 with TRBJ1-2, with D perhaps TRBD1 (5 bases). The germline gives CDR1 LNHNV, CDR2 YYDKDF (reference sequence). The CDR3 runs 12 residues. Between the trimmed V and J ends, which lost 4 bases and 3 bases, there was a span of 6 bases. CDR3 sequence: CATSTGHYGYTF. CDR3 coding DNA: TGTGCCACCAGCACAGGGCACTATGGCTACACCTTC. The complete variable domain, with remaining parts taken from reference TRBV15 and TRBJ1-2, reads DAMVIQNPRYQVTQFGKPVTLSCSQTLNHNVMYWYQQKSSQAPKLLFHYYDKDFNNEADTPDNFQSRRPNTSFCFLDIRSPGLGDTAMYLCATSTGHYGYTFGSGTRLTVV.

The V gene is TRBV29-1, the J gene TRBJ2-7, with 11 positions matching TRBD1. V gave up 8 bases and J gave up 2 bases; unmatched junction bases: 5. Germline CDR1 and CDR2: SQVTM and ANQGSEA. CDR3 length equals 13 residues. Here the CDR3 reads CSQGQGAPYEQYF. CDR3 nucleotides: TGCAGCCAAGGACAGGGGGCCCCCTACGAGCAGTACTTC.

The gene calls are TRBV6-5 and TRBJ2-7; possibly TRBD1 for D (5 bases). Per germline, CDR1 MNHEY and CDR2 SVGAGI. Trimming left V 6 bases short and J 9 bases short, with 15 bases between. The CDR3 contains 12 residues. Here the CDR3 reads CASSRLETGQYF. CDR3 bases: TGTGCCAGCAGCCGCCTTGAAACAGGGCAGTACTTC.

The chain employs TRBV7-7 and TRBJ2-2; possible D gene TRBD2, 5 bases. The CDR3 is 15 residues long. V lost 5 bases, J lost 0 bases, and 10 bases lay in between. Per the germline V gene, CDR1 is SSHAT and CDR2 is FNYEAQ (reference sequence). The CDR3 bases are TGTGCCAGCAGCCCTACTAGATCGAACACCGGGGAGCTGTTTTTT. Protein: CASSPTRSNTGELFF.

The rearrangement uses TRBV11-3 and TRBJ2-7, with D unclear. Trimming removed 2 bases at V and 0 bases at J, with 8 bases between. The CDR3 has 14 residues. Germline V gives CDR1 SGHNT, CDR2 YENEEA. CDR3: CASSLYPSSYEQYF. As DNA, the CDR3 is TGTGCCAGCAGCTTATACCCCAGCTCCTACGAGCAGTACTTC.

This clone came up a few times. The V gene is TRBV6-1, the J gene TRBJ2-5, with 11 bases matching TRBD2. Germline CDR1 MNHNS, CDR2 SASEGT. This CDR3 contains 17 residues. Losses at the gene ends were 2 bases for V and 5 bases for J; bases not matched to a gene: 10. CDR3 bases: TGTGCCAGCAGTGAATCTAGCGGGGGGTCCCCAATGGAGACCCAGTACTTC. Protein: CASSESSGGSPMETQYF.

The rearrangement uses TRBV7-9 and TRBJ2-5, with 7 bases aligning to TRBD1. Trimming removed 6 bases from V and 2 bases from J; junction bases left unmatched: 3. The CDR3 totals 13 residues. Germline-derived CDR1 and CDR2 are SEHNR and FQNEAQ (reference sequence). DNA for the CDR3: TGTGCCAGCAGGGTGGACAGGCAAGAGACCCAGTACTTC. Protein product: CASRVDRQETQYF.